These 26 T cell receptor beta chains were all obtained from the same sample, sequenced in a study of shared clonotypes between healthy human individuals. The table came from immunoSEQ multiplex PCR; TCRdb's copy has only in-frame clones and leaves some out. The sample includes 550,000 to 800,000 clones, around two thirds of them seen just once. Sequencing was carried out using memory CD4+ T cells sorted from blood. Regarding subset: CD45RA-negative fraction. The receptors come from a young woman in good health.

This clone was found a few times. V gene TRBV7-3 combines with J gene TRBJ2-1; 7 positions match TRBD2. The ends lost 5 bases at V and 7 bases at J; junction bases unmatched: 14. Germline values: CDR1 SGHTA, CDR2 FQGTGA. The CDR3 sequence is 16 residues long. The CDR3: CASSLRGREGYNEQFF. The CDR3 bases are TGTGCCAGCAGCCTGAGGGGCAGGGAGGGCTATAATGAGCAGTTCTTC.

This clone showed up just once. The rearrangement links TRBV7-9 to TRBJ2-2; the D gene is possibly TRBD1 (6 bases). Germline V gives CDR1 SEHNR, CDR2 FQNEAQ (reference sequence). The ends were cut back, 2 bases at V and 5 bases at J, with 24 bases in the middle. The CDR3 consists of 19 residues. In nucleotides, the CDR3 is TGTGCCAGCAGCTTATTCTCCACCGTGTGGGGACAAATTACCGGGGAGCTGTTTTTT. Encoded protein: CASSLFSTVWGQITGELFF.

V usage is TRBV10-2 and J usage is TRBJ2-1; TRBD1 aligns across 8 bases. This CDR3 region has 16 residues. In germline, CDR1 is WSHSY, CDR2 SAAADI. J was trimmed by 1 base and V by 7 bases; bases with no gene match: 9. The CDR3 DNA follows: TGCGCCAGCACTTTGTGGGGGACAGGATCCTACAATGAGCAGTTCTTC. The encoded protein is CASTLWGTGSYNEQFF.

The table lists this clone with a count of one. The genes are TRBV7-8 and TRBJ2-3; D unresolved. This CDR3 contains 14 residues. Trimming removed 5 bases from V and 5 bases from J, with 14 bases in between. Per germline, CDR1 SGHVS and CDR2 FQNEAQ. CDR3 sequence (DNA): TGTGCCAGCAGCCCTCGAAGAGTCGGAGATACGCAGTATTTT. This gives the protein CASSPRRVGDTQYF.

The chain joins TRBV5-6 to TRBJ1-1; D perhaps matches TRBD1 (6 bases). Trimming stripped 5 bases from V and 0 bases from J, with 11 bases between. The germline gives CDR1 SGHDT, CDR2 YYEEEE. The length of the CDR3 is 14 residues. CDR3 in DNA: TGTGCCAGCAGTTTACAGGGAGTGAACACTGAAGCTTTCTTT. Translated: CASSLQGVNTEAFF.

This sequence joins TRBV7-6 and TRBJ1-1; D remains ambiguous. Germline CDR1 SGHVS, CDR2 FNYEAQ. The V end was cut by 1 base, the J end by 4 bases, with 7 bases between. CDR3 length equals 13 residues. The CDR3 nucleotides read TGTGCCAGCAGCTTAGATCCGAGCACTGAAGCTTTCTTT. Translation gives CASSLDPSTEAFF.

This chain links TRBV7-2 with TRBJ1-3; TRBD1 agrees at 9 bases. V lost 0 bases, J lost 1 base, and 4 bases stayed unmatched. Per germline, CDR1 SGHTA and CDR2 FQGNSA. The CDR3 contains 17 residues. The CDR3 DNA is TGTGCCAGCAGCTTAGCCGGGACAGGGTTTTCTGGAAACACCATATATTTT. Translation gives CASSLAGTGFSGNTIYF.

This clone has just a few counts. The V and J genes are TRBV27 and TRBJ2-7; no clear D. Deletions cut 2 bases from V and 8 bases from J, with 13 bases between. This CDR3 has 13 residues. Per the germline V gene, CDR1 is MNHEY and CDR2 is SMNVEV (reference sequence). The CDR3 bases are TGTGCCAGCAGTTTAGTCCGAGAGGATAAGCAGTACTTC. Translated: CASSLVREDKQYF.

The V call is TRBV5-1, the J call TRBJ2-1; the D gene is possibly TRBD2 (5 bases). V was trimmed by 2 bases and J by 4 bases, leaving 13 bases between them. The CDR3 spans 15 residues. In germline, CDR1 is SGHRS, CDR2 YFSETQ. In DNA, the CDR3 is TGCGCCAGCAGCTTAAGTGACTACCGATACAATGAGCAGTTCTTC. This gives the protein CASSLSDYRYNEQFF.

Here the CDR3 DNA reads TGTGCCAGCAGTGTAGAGCGGGAAAGAAACATTCAGTACTTC. Translation: CASSVERERNIQYF. V usage is TRBV7-9 and J usage is TRBJ2-4; the match to TRBD2 covers 7 bases. CDR3 length: 14 residues. Germline CDR1 reads SEHNR; CDR2 reads FQNEAQ (reference sequence). The junction had 8 bases not matched to a gene; V was cut back by 6 bases and J by 6 bases.

With regard to this clone: Other DNA variants within this sample encode the same CDR3. This chain joins TRBV5-1 and TRBJ2-1; no definite D call. The length of the CDR3 is 13 residues. Trimming pared 0 bases from V and 6 bases from J, leaving 7 bases between. CDR1 and CDR2 (germline): SGHRS, YFSETQ. The CDR3 protein is CASSLGPSNEQFF. The CDR3 DNA reads as TGCGCCAGCAGCTTGGGTCCCTCCAATGAGCAGTTCTTC.

A few counts support this clone. The chain recombines TRBV6-6 with TRBJ1-4; 9 bases line up with TRBD1. CDR1 is MNHNY, CDR2 SVGAGI, per germline (reference sequence). After removal of 5 bases from V and 4 bases from J, the junction contained 5 bases not matched to a gene. CDR3 length: 15 residues. CDR3 in DNA: TGTGCCAGCAGTGATACAGGGGGCGGTAATGAAAAACTGTTTTTT. Translated, it gives CASSDTGGGNEKLFF.

The chain is built from TRBV30 and TRBJ1-3, with D possibly matching TRBD1 (5 bases). V was shortened by 2 bases and J by 4 bases, with 15 bases between the two germline ends. CDR3 size: 15 residues. Looked up from germline, CDR1 is GTSNPN and CDR2 is SVGIG (reference sequence). CDR3 protein: CAWSRAGAGGNTIYF. DNA for the CDR3: TGTGCCTGGAGTCGCGCCGGGGCGGGCGGAAACACCATATATTTT. Filled out from reference TRBV30 and TRBJ1-3, the complete variable domain reads SQTIHQWPATLVQPVGSPLSLECTVEGTSNPNLYWYRQAAGRGLQLLFYSVGIGQISSEVPQNLSASRPQDRQFILSSKKLLLSDSGFYLCAWSRAGAGGNTIYFGEGSWLTVV.

V and J are TRBV7-2 and TRBJ1-3, with D possibly TRBD1 on 5 matching bases. The V end was cut by 5 bases, the J end by 4 bases, with 15 bases between. CDR3 length: 15 residues. CDR1 is SGHTA, CDR2 FQGNSA, per germline. The DNA of the CDR3 is TGTGCCAGCAGCCCGTATTCGGGGGACGGAAACACCATATATTTT. It codes for CASSPYSGDGNTIYF. Full variable domain (outside the CDR3, taken from reference TRBV7-2 and TRBJ1-3): GAGVSQSPSNKVTEKGKDVELRCDPISGHTALYWYRQSLGQGLEFLIYFQGNSAPDKSGLPSDRFSAERTGGSVSTLTIQRTQQEDSAVYLCASSPYSGDGNTIYFGEGSWLTVV.

The chain joins TRBV2 to TRBJ1-2; 7 bases align to TRBD1. Germline CDR1 and CDR2: SNHLY and FYNNEI. V shed 6 bases, J shed 8 bases, and the junction held 12 bases outside the gene matches. This CDR3 has 14 residues. Written as DNA, the CDR3 is TGTGCCAGCAGGAGGGAGGAGGGGGCGCGGGGCTACACCTTC. As protein: CASRREEGARGYTF.

This clone was found a few times. This sequence joins TRBV6-5 and TRBJ1-4, with D perhaps TRBD1 (6 bases). The germline gives CDR1 MNHEY, CDR2 SVGAGI. This CDR3 contains 16 residues. Deletions cut 4 bases from V and 5 bases from J, with 17 bases between. The CDR3 DNA reads as TGTGCCAGCAGTTTTTCCTCAGGGGCGATCAATGAAAAACTGTTTTTT. Translating it yields CASSFSSGAINEKLFF.

This clone was observed a few times. The rearrangement joins TRBV7-9 to TRBJ2-5; 7 bases are shared with TRBD1. The CDR3 is made up of 13 amino acids. CDR1 and CDR2 (germline): SEHNR, FQNEAQ (reference sequence). Germline trimming cut 7 bases from V and 4 bases from J; bases unmatched to any gene: 6. The CDR3 loop reads CASKSTGRETQYF. In nucleotides, the CDR3 is TGTGCCAGCAAATCGACAGGGCGAGAGACCCAGTACTTC.

This clone was detected many times. This chain links TRBV11-1 with TRBJ2-3; D not resolved. Between the trimmed V and J ends, which lost 5 bases and 6 bases, there was a span of 9 bases. The V gene's germline CDR1 is SGHAT and CDR2 FQDESV (reference sequence). The CDR3 has 12 residues. CDR3 sequence: CASSLTGDTQYF. The DNA of the CDR3 is TGTGCCAGCAGCCTAACGGGTGATACGCAGTATTTT.

This clone was counted at least ten times. The chain uses TRBV2 and TRBJ2-2, with TRBD2 as a possible D gene (5 bases). V was clipped by 7 bases and J by 3 bases, with 15 bases between them. Germline CDR1 is SNHLY and CDR2 is FYNNEI. CDR3 size: 15 residues. CDR3 region: CASTKDLRDTGELFF. CDR3 DNA: TGTGCCAGCACCAAGGACTTGCGGGACACCGGGGAGCTGTTTTTT.

J is TRBJ2-7 and V is TRBV10-3; 7 bases map to TRBD1. The CDR3 runs 15 residues. Trimming removed 2 bases from V and 4 bases from J; junction bases left unmatched: 8. Germline CDR1 reads ENHRY; CDR2 reads SYGVKD. This CDR3 is CAISELEQGKYEQYF. The CDR3 bases are TGTGCCATCAGTGAGCTAGAACAGGGGAAATACGAGCAGTACTTC.

In this sample, this clone turned up a few times. The chain has TRBV27 and TRBJ1-2; 7 bases match TRBD1. This CDR3 is 14 amino acids long. Per the germline V gene, CDR1 is MNHEY and CDR2 is SMNVEV (reference sequence). V shed 5 bases, J shed 8 bases, and the junction held 11 bases outside the gene matches. The CDR3 DNA follows: TGTGCCAGCAGTCCTTCGGGACAGACGGGCGGCTACACCTTC. This gives the protein CASSPSGQTGGYTF.

The chain recombines TRBV7-9 with TRBJ2-2; 8 bases match TRBD1. Losses at the gene ends were 5 bases for V and 14 bases for J; bases not matched to a gene: 16. The CDR3 has 15 residues. Per germline, CDR1 SEHNR and CDR2 FQNEAQ (reference sequence). CDR3 sequence: CASSTSPWTGTVLFF. The DNA of the CDR3 is TGTGCCAGCAGCACCTCACCCTGGACAGGGACCGTCCTGTTTTTT.

This clone was counted at least ten times. The J gene is TRBJ2-7, the V gene TRBV21-1. TRBV21-1 is a listed pseudogene. CDR3 size: 17 residues. This CDR3 is CASSKEGGCGYSYEQYF. In DNA form, the CDR3 reads TGTGCCAGCAGCAAAGAGGGGGGTTGCGGGTACTCCTACGAGCAGTACTTC.

This chain joins TRBV2 and TRBJ2-7, with TRBD1 as a possible D gene (6 bases). The V gene lost 6 bases and the J gene lost 11 bases, with 14 bases spanning the gap. This CDR3 has 11 amino acids. Per the germline V gene, CDR1 is SNHLY and CDR2 is FYNNEI. The CDR3: CASSYDEGEYF. Written as DNA, the CDR3 is TGTGCCAGCAGCTACGACGAGGGGGAGTACTTC. Variable domain in full (rest from reference TRBV2 and TRBJ2-7): EPEVTQTPSHQVTQMGQEVILRCVPISNHLYFYWYRQILGQKVEFLVSFYNNEISEKSEIFDDQFSVERPDGSNFTLKIRSTKLEDSAMYFCASSYDEGEYFGPGTRLTVT.

This sequence joins TRBV6-1 and TRBJ2-1; perhaps TRBD2 as D (7 bases). Looked up from germline, CDR1 is MNHNS and CDR2 is SASEGT. This CDR3 has 15 amino acids. Trimming removed 4 bases at V and 3 bases at J, with 13 bases between. CDR3 residues: CASSVGGGHYNEQFF. DNA of the CDR3: TGTGCCAGCAGTGTGGGCGGGGGCCACTACAATGAGCAGTTCTTC.

CDR3 DNA sequence: TGTGCCAGCAGCTTAGTTAGGTACAATGAGCAGTTCTTC. Its protein is CASSLVRYNEQFF. V is TRBV7-2 and J is TRBJ2-1; D unclear. V was trimmed by 1 base and J by 4 bases, leaving 5 bases between them. The CDR3 consists of 13 residues. Germline V gene data show CDR1 as SGHTA and CDR2 as FQGNSA.